The 11 T cell receptor beta chains in this list originate from one sample, sequenced in a study of cytomegalovirus exposure and HLA in healthy donors. Researchers ran the PCR with 60 Vbeta and 13 Jbeta primers. The method was immunoSEQ multiplex PCR; TCRdb's version includes in-frame clones alone and lacks a portion of them. The repertoire has 95,000 to 130,000 clones, around 10% of them found once; the top ten carry less than 4%. Input material: PBMCs. The receptors were sampled from a young man in good health and CMV-seronegative.

Details on this clone: The final CDR3 position lacks the conserved phenylalanine or tryptophan, pointing to a likely read error. V usage is TRBV6-6 and J usage is TRBJ1-2; no reliable D call. The germline V gene encodes CDR1 MNHNY and CDR2 SVGAGI (reference sequence). The CDR3 covers 12 residues. Deletions cut 5 bases from V and 3 bases from J, with 7 bases between. CDR3 nucleotides: TGTGCCAGCAGTCCAAGGGACTATGGCTACACCCTC. This encodes CASSPRDYGYTL.

V gene TRBV6-8 combines with J gene TRBJ2-1, with no clear D. Between the trimmed V and J ends, which lost 6 bases and 11 bases, there was a span of 11 bases. Germline values: CDR1 MNHGY, CDR2 SAAAGT. The CDR3 is 11 residues long. The CDR3 loop reads CASRHSYKQFF. CDR3 nucleotide sequence: TGTGCCAGCAGGCACAGCTACAAGCAGTTCTTC.

V gene TRBV5-1 combines with J gene TRBJ2-3, with TRBD1 matching 9 bases. The CDR3 runs to 16 residues. J gave up 2 bases and V 4 bases, and 8 bases lay outside the gene matches. The V gene's germline CDR1 is SGHRS and CDR2 YFSETQ. The CDR3: CASSPGDRDFTDTQYF. DNA for the CDR3: TGCGCCAGCAGCCCCGGGGACAGGGACTTCACAGATACGCAGTATTTT.

In its sample, this clone was seen a few times. This chain uses TRBV11-2 with TRBJ1-5, with D possibly being TRBD1 (6 bases). Between the trimmed V and J ends, which lost 5 bases and 4 bases, there was a span of 12 bases. CDR1 is SGHAT and CDR2 is FQNNGV in the germline V gene. The CDR3 is 14 amino acids. The CDR3 is CASSLHRANQPQHF. The CDR3, as DNA: TGTGCCAGCAGCCTGCACAGGGCGAATCAGCCCCAGCATTTT. The complete variable domain, with remaining parts taken from reference TRBV11-2 and TRBJ1-5, reads EAGVAQSPRYKIIEKRQSVAFWCNPISGHATLYWYQQILGQGPKLLIQFQNNGVVDDSQLPKDRFSAERLKGVDSTLKIQPAKLEDSAVYLCASSLHRANQPQHFGDGTRLSIL.

The CDR3 sequence: CASSQAPGGATEAFF. The CDR3, as DNA: TGTGCCAGCAGCCAGGCGCCTGGGGGGGCCACTGAAGCTTTCTTT. The genes are TRBV14 and TRBJ1-1, with D possibly matching TRBD1 (6 bases). Germline loops: CDR1 SGHDN, CDR2 FVKESK. This CDR3 has 15 amino acids. V was clipped by 3 bases and J by 4 bases, with 15 bases between them.

This clone turned up a few times. The junction differs from germline at one of its ends, possibly a read error. The chain recombines TRBV7-7 with TRBJ2-5, with 8 bases fitting TRBD2. Germline V gene sequence: CDR1 SSHAT, CDR2 FNYEAQ (reference sequence). The CDR3 runs to 17 residues. The CDR3, as DNA: TGTGCTAGCAGCTTAGGGCGACTAGCGAGACACCAAGAGACCCAGTACTTC. Protein sequence: CASSLGRLARHQETQYF.

The chain uses TRBV6-5 and TRBJ2-2, with 8 positions matching TRBD2. CDR1 is MNHEY and CDR2 is SVGAGI in the germline V gene. The CDR3 length is 15 residues. J was trimmed by 4 bases and V by 8 bases; bases with no gene match: 9. This CDR3 reads CASLPHGRATGELFF. CDR3 nucleotides: TGTGCCAGCCTCCCACACGGGAGGGCCACCGGGGAGCTGTTTTTT.

The rearrangement links TRBV28 to TRBJ1-1; 8 bases line up with TRBD1. The ends lost 2 bases at V and 4 bases at J; junction bases unmatched: 9. Germline V gene data show CDR1 as MDHEN and CDR2 as SYDVKM. This CDR3 contains 16 residues. In DNA, the CDR3 is TGTGCCAGCAGTTTAAAGAGTACAGGGGGGGGCACTGAAGCTTTCTTT. Residues: CASSLKSTGGGTEAFF.

The gene calls are TRBV7-8 and TRBJ1-2; weak D call: TRBD1 (5 bases). From germline, CDR1 is SGHVS and CDR2 FQNEAQ. This CDR3 contains 14 residues. V lost 2 bases to trimming and J lost 4 bases, with 11 bases between them. CDR3 loop: CASSLSRDSYGYTF. The CDR3 DNA is TGTGCCAGCAGCTTAAGCCGCGACAGCTATGGCTACACCTTC.

The CDR3 nucleotides read TGTGCCAGCAGCGGCGGAGGGTGGGATGAGCAGTTCTTC. It yields the protein CASSGGGWDEQFF. The rearrangement links TRBV11-3 to TRBJ2-1, with a weak D call TRBD2 (6 bases). The germline V and J ends were trimmed by 5 bases and 8 bases, with 13 bases remaining between them. CDR3 length: 13 residues. Germline CDR1 SGHNT, CDR2 YENEEA.

This rearrangement joins TRBV21-1 to TRBJ1-5; TRBD1 is taken as the D call from the table, unchecked against the DNA. TRBV21-1 represents a pseudogene. The CDR3 contains 15 residues. The CDR3 sequence: CASSRIRDRGQPQHF. CDR3 bases: TGTGCCAGCAGCAGGATCCGGGACAGGGGTCAGCCCCAGCATTTT.